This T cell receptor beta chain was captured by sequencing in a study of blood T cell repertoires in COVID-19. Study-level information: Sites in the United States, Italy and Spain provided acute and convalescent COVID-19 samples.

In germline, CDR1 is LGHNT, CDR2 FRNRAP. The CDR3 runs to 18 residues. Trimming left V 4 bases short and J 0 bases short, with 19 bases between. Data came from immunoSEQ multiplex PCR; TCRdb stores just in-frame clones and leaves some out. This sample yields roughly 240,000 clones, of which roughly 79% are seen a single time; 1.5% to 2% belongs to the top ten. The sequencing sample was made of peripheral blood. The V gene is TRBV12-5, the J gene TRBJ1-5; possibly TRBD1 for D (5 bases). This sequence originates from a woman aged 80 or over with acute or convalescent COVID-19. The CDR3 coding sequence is TGTGCTAGTGGTTCTCCGACCCGGGGGATGTATAGCAATCAGCCCCAGCATTTT. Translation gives CASGSPTRGMYSNQPQHF.